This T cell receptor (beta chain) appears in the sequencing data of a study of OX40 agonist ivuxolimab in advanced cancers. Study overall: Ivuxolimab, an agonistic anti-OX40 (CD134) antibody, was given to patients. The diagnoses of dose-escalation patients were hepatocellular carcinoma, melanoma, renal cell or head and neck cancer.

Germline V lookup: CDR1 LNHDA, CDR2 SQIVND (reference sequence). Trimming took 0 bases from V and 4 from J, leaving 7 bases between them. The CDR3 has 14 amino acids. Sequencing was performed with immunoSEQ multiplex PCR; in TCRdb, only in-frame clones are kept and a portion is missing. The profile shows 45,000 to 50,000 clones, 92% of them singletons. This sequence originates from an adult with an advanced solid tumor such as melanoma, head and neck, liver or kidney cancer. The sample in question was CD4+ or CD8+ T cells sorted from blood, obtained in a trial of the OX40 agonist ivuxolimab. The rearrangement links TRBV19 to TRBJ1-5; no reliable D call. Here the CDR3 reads CASSIDVLNQPQHF. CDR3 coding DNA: TGTGCCAGTAGTATAGATGTCCTAAATCAGCCCCAGCATTTT.